This T cell receptor (beta chain) is drawn from a study of blood T cells in healthy people across ages. It was with a sample-barcoded 5' primer and a J-beta primer mix that a second PCR of about 6 to 12 cycles was run. Each CDR3 protein gets one entry after TCRdb re-called the 5' RACE reads with MiXCR. The sample contains some 800,000 distinct CDR3 sequences, 20% to 25% of which appear only once. CDR3 size: 16 residues. The germline V gene has CDR1 MGHRA and CDR2 YSYEKL. The sample was also linked to a second study, of T cells of mothers and their children.

The TCR comes from a boy aged 5 to 17 in good health. The source material was blood. The chain couples TRBV4-1 to TRBJ2-1; the D gene is possibly TRBD1 (5 bases). The closer fit of TRBJ2-7 to the DNA end suggests the J call may be wrong. CDR3: CASSQDMTDVTYEQYF. The CDR3 DNA reads as TGCGCCAGCAGCCAAGATATGACAGACGTAACCTACGAGCAGTACTTC.